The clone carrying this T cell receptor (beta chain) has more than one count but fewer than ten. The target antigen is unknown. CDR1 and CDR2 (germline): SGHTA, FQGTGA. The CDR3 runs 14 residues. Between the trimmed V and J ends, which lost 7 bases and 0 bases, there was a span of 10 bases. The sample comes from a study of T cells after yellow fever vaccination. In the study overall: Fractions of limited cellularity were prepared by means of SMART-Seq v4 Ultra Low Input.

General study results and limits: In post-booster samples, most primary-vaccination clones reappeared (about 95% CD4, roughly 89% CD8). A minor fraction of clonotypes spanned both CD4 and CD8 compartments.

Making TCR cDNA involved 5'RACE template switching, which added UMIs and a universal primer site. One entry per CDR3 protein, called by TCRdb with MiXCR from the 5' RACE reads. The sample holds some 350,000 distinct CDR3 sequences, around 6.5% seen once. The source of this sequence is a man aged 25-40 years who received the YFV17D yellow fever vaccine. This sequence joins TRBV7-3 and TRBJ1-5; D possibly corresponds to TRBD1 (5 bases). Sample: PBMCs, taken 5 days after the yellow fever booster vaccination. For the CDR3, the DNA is TGTGCCAGCACGGGGCCGCCTAGCAATCAGCCCCAGCATTTT. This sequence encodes CASTGPPSNQPQHF.